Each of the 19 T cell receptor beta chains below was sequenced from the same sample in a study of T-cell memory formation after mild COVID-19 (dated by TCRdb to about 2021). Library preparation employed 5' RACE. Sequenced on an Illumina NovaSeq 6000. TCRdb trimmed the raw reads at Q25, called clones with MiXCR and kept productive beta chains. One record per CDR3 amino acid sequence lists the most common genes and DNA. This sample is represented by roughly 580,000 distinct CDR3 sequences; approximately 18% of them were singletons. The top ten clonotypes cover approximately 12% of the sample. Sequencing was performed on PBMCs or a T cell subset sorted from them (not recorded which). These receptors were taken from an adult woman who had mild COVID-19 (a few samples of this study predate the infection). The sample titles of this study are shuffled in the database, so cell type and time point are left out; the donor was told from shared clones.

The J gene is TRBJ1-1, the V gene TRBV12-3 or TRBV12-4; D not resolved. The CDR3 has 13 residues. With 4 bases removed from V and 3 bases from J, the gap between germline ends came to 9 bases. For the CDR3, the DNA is TGTGCCAGCAGTTCTCGAGGCCACACTGAAGCTTTCTTT. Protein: CASSSRGHTEAFF.

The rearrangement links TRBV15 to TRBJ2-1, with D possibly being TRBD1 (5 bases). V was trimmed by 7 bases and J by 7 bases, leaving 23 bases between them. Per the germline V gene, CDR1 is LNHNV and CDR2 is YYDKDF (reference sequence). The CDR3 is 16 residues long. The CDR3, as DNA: TGTGCCACCAATGGCAGGGAAGGGTTTCCTAGTAATGAGCAGTTCTTC. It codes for CATNGREGFPSNEQFF.

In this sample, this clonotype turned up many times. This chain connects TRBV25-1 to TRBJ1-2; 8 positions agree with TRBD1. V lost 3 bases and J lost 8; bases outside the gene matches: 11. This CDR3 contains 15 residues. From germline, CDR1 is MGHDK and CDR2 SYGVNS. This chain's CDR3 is CASSDDSQGARGYTF. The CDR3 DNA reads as TGTGCCAGCAGTGACGACTCTCAGGGGGCGCGGGGCTACACCTTC.

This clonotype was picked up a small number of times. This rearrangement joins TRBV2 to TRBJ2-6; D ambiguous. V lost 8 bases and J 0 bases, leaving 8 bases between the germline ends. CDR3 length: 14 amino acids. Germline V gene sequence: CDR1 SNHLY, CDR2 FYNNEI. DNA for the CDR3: TGTGCCAGCTTTTTACCCTCTGGGGCCAACGTCCTGACTTTC. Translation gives CASFLPSGANVLTF.

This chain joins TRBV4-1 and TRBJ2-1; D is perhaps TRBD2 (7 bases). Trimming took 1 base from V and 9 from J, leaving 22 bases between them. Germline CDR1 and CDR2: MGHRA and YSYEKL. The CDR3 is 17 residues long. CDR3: CASSQAASKGGGGEQFF. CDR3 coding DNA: TGCGCCAGCAGCCAAGCGGCTAGCAAGGGAGGGGGGGGTGAGCAGTTCTTC.

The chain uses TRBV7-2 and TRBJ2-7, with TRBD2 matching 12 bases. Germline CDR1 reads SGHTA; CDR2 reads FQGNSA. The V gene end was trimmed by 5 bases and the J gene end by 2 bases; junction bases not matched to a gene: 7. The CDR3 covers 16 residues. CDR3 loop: CASSPASGGAAYEQYF. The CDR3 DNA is TGTGCCAGCAGCCCTGCTAGCGGGGGGGCGGCCTACGAGCAGTACTTC.

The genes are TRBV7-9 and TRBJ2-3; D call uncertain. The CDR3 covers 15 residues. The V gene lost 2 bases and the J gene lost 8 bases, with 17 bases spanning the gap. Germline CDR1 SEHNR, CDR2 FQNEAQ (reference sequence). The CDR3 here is CASSLWKRPPGTQYF. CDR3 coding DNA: TGTGCCAGCAGCTTATGGAAAAGGCCACCGGGTACGCAGTATTTT.

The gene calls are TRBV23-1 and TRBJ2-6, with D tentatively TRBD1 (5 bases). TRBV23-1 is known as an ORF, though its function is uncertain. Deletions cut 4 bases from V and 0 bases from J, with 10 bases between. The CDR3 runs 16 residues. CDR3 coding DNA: TGCGCCAGCAGTCTGCAGGGTAACTCTGGGGCCAACGTCCTGACTTTC. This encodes CASSLQGNSGANVLTF.

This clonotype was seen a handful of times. CDR3 residues: CASSLAGSDSPLHF. The CDR3 DNA reads TGCGCCAGCAGCTTGGCGGGGTCTGATTCACCCCTCCACTTT. The gene calls are TRBV5-1 and TRBJ1-6; D remains unclear. Germline CDR1 SGHRS, CDR2 YFSETQ. Trimming removed 0 bases at V and 8 bases at J, with 9 bases between. The CDR3 has 14 amino acids.

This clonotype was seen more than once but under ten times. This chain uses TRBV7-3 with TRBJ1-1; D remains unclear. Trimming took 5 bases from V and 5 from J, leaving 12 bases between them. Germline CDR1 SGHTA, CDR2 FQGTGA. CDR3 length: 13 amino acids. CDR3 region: CASSPDGRTEAFF. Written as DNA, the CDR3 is TGTGCCAGCAGCCCGGACGGGCGGACTGAAGCTTTCTTT.

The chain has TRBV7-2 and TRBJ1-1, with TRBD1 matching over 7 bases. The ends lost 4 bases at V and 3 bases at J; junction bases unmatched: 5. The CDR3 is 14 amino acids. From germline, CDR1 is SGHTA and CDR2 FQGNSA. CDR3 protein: CASSSQGTHTEAFF. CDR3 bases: TGTGCCAGCAGCTCACAGGGGACACACACTGAAGCTTTCTTT.

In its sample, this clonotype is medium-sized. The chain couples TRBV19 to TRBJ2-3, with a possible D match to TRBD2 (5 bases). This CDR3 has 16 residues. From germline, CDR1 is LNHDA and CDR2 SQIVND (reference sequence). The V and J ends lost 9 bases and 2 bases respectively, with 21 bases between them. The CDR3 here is CASSSLREYPTDTQYF. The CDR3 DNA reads TGTGCCAGCAGTTCGTTGAGGGAGTACCCCACAGATACGCAGTATTTT.

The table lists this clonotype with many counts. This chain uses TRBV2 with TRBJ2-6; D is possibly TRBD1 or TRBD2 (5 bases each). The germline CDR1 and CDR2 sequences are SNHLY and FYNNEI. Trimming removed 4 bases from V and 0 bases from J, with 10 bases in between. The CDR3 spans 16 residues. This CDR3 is CASSGAGASGANVLTF. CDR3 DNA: TGTGCCAGCAGTGGGGCCGGGGCCTCTGGGGCCAACGTCCTGACTTTC.

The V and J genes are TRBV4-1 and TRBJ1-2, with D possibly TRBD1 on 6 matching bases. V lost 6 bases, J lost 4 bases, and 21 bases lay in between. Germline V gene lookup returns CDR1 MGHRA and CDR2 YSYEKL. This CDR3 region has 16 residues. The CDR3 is CASRSAALGRGYGYTF. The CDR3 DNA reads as TGCGCCAGCAGGTCTGCCGCCCTCGGCAGGGGCTATGGCTACACCTTC.

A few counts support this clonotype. CDR3 nucleotides: TGTGCCAGCGGAGGGGGTGGGACAGGGGAAGATGAGCAGTTCTTC. Protein product: CASGGGGTGEDEQFF. This chain connects TRBV6-2 or TRBV6-3 to TRBJ2-1; 10 positions match TRBD1. The CDR3 has 15 amino acids. V trimming: 8 bases; J trimming: 8 bases; junction bases outside the gene matches: 12. Germline V gene data show CDR1 as MNHEY and CDR2 as SVGEGT.

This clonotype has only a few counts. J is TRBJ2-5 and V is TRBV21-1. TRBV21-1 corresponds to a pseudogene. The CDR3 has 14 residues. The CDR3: CASSKALSSETQYF. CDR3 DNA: TGTGCCAGCAGCAAAGCGCTCAGCTCAGAGACCCAGTACTTC.

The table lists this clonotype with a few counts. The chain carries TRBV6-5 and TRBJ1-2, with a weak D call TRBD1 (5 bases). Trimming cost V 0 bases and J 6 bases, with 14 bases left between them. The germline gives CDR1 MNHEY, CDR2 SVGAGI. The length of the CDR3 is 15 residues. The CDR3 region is CASSYSRRKGDGYTF. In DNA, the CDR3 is TGTGCCAGCAGTTACTCGAGGAGGAAAGGGGATGGCTACACCTTC.

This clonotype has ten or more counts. CDR3 nucleotide sequence: TGTGCCAGCAGCCCAGCGGGAGGGCGGTACAATGAGCAGTTCTTC. It encodes CASSPAGGRYNEQFF. The chain employs TRBV7-3 and TRBJ2-1, with 10 nucleotides matching TRBD2. Germline CDR1 is SGHTA and CDR2 is FQGTGA. The J segment lost 4 bases and the V segment lost 5 bases, leaving 5 bases of the junction unmatched. The CDR3 length is 15 residues.

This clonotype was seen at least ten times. The CDR3 spells CASSPPVGEQFF. The DNA of the CDR3 is TGTGCCAGCAGTCCCCCAGTGGGTGAGCAGTTCTTC. The chain employs TRBV12-3 or TRBV12-4 and TRBJ2-1; the D is unclear. CDR3 length: 12 residues. The germline V and J ends were trimmed by 5 bases and 9 bases, with 11 bases remaining between them.